These T cell receptor beta chains were read from a single sample in a study of CD8+ T cells in alopecia areata. Repertoires were generated with immunoSEQ multiplex PCR, while TCRdb's copy carries only in-frame clones and drops some. The sample comprises some 200,000 clones, 60% to 70% of which are singletons, and 3% to 3.5% rests with the top ten. The sequenced sample was CD4+ T cells sorted from blood, obtained at week 4, from a patient treated with tofacitinib. These receptors originate from a human donor with alopecia areata. Each CDR3 is given with its conserved first and last residue. A D gene is named only where the DNA matches it firmly. Only part of the rows carry a size: once, few, many, or a class if the clone is expanded.

clone_size	v_call	j_call	d_call	cdr3_nt	cdr3_aa
.	TRBV2	TRBJ1-5	TRBD1	TGTGCCAGCAGCGGACAGGGGCGGGTAGGGCAGCCCCAGCATTTT	CASSGQGRVGQPQHF
.	TRBV4-3	TRBJ2-1	.	TGCGCCAGCAGCCCCGAGGGGACCCGGCTGGGCAATGAGCAGTTCTTC	CASSPEGTRLGNEQFF
.	TRBV20-1	TRBJ1-5	.	TGCAGTGCTAGTATGACAGGTTTCCAGCATTTT	CSASMTGFQHF
.	TRBV5-6	TRBJ2-2	.	TGTGCCAGCAGCTTGGGATTGAACACCGGGGAGCTGTTTTTT	CASSLGLNTGELFF
few	TRBV14	TRBJ2-7	.	TGTGCCAGCAGCCATGGAAGGTCGAAGTACTTC	CASSHGRSKYF
.	TRBV2	TRBJ1-1	.	TGTGCCAGCAGTAAACAGGGTTATGAAGCTTTCTTT	CASSKQGYEAFF
.	TRBV29-1	TRBJ1-2	.	TGCAGCGTTGCGGAGGGGCAGGCTAATGGCTACACCTTC	CSVAEGQANGYTF
.	TRBV7-2	TRBJ1-6	.	TGTGCCAGCAGCTTAGGTTCCAGGTCCAATTCACCCCTCCACTTT	CASSLGSRSNSPLHF
.	TRBV9	TRBJ1-1	.	TGTGCCAGCAGCGCAGGGGATCGGACTGAAGCTTTCTTT	CASSAGDRTEAFF
.	TRBV20-1	TRBJ1-2	.	TGCAGTGTCAAACCTAACTATGGCTACACCTTC	CSVKPNYGYTF
.	TRBV2	TRBJ2-6	.	TGTGCCAGCACCGGGGTCTCTGGGGCCAACGTCCTGACTTTC	CASTGVSGANVLTF
few	TRBV2	TRBJ1-6	.	TGTGCCAGCAGTGTTCGAGGGCCGAATACTTCACCCCTCCACTTT	CASSVRGPNTSPLHF
once	TRBV29-1	TRBJ1-2	TRBD1	TGCAGCGTTGCCACCGGGACAGGGTACGGCTACACCTTC	CSVATGTGYGYTF
.	TRBV29-1	TRBJ1-4	.	TGCAGCGTTGCCCCCCAAACAACTAATGAAAAACTGTTTTTT	CSVAPQTTNEKLFF
.	TRBV6-1	TRBJ2-1	.	TGTGCCAGCAGTGAAGGGGGAAACAATGAGCAGTTCTTC	CASSEGGNNEQFF
.	TRBV28	TRBJ2-5	TRBD2	TGTGCCAGCGGAAAGAGCGGGGGGGAAGAGACCCAGTACTTC	CASGKSGGEETQYF
.	TRBV29-1	TRBJ2-7	.	TGCAGCGTTATTTATAAGGGCAACGAGCAGTACTTC	CSVIYKGNEQYF
.	TRBV14	TRBJ2-7	.	TGTGCCAGCAGCCAGCTGGGGGGTTACGAGCAGTACTTC	CASSQLGGYEQYF
.	TRBV29-1	TRBJ2-7	.	TGCAGCGCCGACTTGGTGGACGAGCAGTACTTC	CSADLVDEQYF
.	TRBV29-1	TRBJ2-7	.	TGCAGCGTATGTCCGGTGGGGGTAGGCGAGCAGTACTTC	CSVCPVGVGEQYF
.	TRBV30	TRBJ2-5	.	TGTGCCTGGGGTAAAGTCCAAGAGACCCAGTACTTC	CAWGKVQETQYF
.	TRBV30	TRBJ1-2	.	TGTGCCTGGAGGATGAACATGAACTTCTATGGCTACACCTTC	CAWRMNMNFYGYTF
few	TRBV14	TRBJ2-5	.	TGTGCCAGCAGCCAAGGAAGTCGATCCCAGTACTTC	CASSQGSRSQYF
.	TRBV9	TRBJ2-5	.	TGTGCCAGCAGCGTTGTGGACTACCCTGGAGAGACCCAGTACTTC	CASSVVDYPGETQYF
.	TRBV7-9	TRBJ2-5	.	TGTGCCAGCAGCCAACAGACTAGAGAGACCCAGTACTTC	CASSQQTRETQYF
.	TRBV13	TRBJ2-5	TRBD2	TGTGCCAGCAGCGTTAGCGGGGGGCTCGAGACCCAGTACTTC	CASSVSGGLETQYF
few	TRBV29-1	TRBJ2-3	.	TGCAGCGTTGGGACGGGACATCTCACAGATACGCAGTATTTT	CSVGTGHLTDTQYF
.	TRBV9	TRBJ2-7	TRBD2	TGTGCCAGCAGCGTATCCCCCGGGACTAGGGTCCACGAGCAGTACTTC	CASSVSPGTRVHEQYF
few	TRBV5-6	TRBJ2-2	.	TGTGCCAGCAGCTCCCTGGGTCTGAACACCGGGGAGCTGTTTTTT	CASSSLGLNTGELFF
.	TRBV5-1	TRBJ2-7	.	TGCGCCAGCAGCGTAGCTTCCGGGACAAATCTCACTCCGCGCGAGCAGTACTTC	CASSVASGTNLTPREQYF
few	TRBV15	TRBJ2-4	.	TGTGCCACCAGGGCGTACAACATTCAGTACTTC	CATRAYNIQYF
.	TRBV7-9	TRBJ2-5	.	TGTGCCAGCAGCCCTGACAGAGGGGAAGGGGAGACCCAGTACTTC	CASSPDRGEGETQYF
.	TRBV29-1	TRBJ2-5	TRBD2	TGCAGCGTAATTAGCGGGGCAAGCCAAGAGACCCAGTACTTC	CSVISGASQETQYF
.	TRBV5-6	TRBJ1-2	.	TGTGCCAGCAGCTTTGCGTCGGGGGCCGGTGGCTACACCTTC	CASSFASGAGGYTF
.	TRBV30	TRBJ2-1	.	TGTGCCTGGAGTACTCACAATGAGCAGTTCTTC	CAWSTHNEQFF
few	TRBV6-5	TRBJ2-1	.	TGTGCCAGCAGCATCGGACAGAAGCAGTTCTTC	CASSIGQKQFF
.	TRBV7-2	TRBJ1-2	.	TGTGCCAGCAGCCGACGTTCCGACCCGAATGGCTACACCTTC	CASSRRSDPNGYTF
.	TRBV28	TRBJ1-6	.	TGTGCCAGCAGATTCAGGGGCATGTTGAATTCACCCCTCCACTTT	CASRFRGMLNSPLHF
.	TRBV30	TRBJ1-2	.	TGTGCCTGGACTATGGCAGGACCTAACTATGGCTACACCTTC	CAWTMAGPNYGYTF
.	TRBV29-1	TRBJ2-7	.	TGCAGCGGTAGGACAGTCTACGAGCAGTACTTC	CSGRTVYEQYF
.	TRBV20-1	TRBJ1-3	.	TGCAGTGCCCGAGAGGACACCATATATTTT	CSAREDTIYF
few	TRBV29-1	TRBJ2-3	.	TGCAGCGTTGGAAAGAGCTCAGATACGCAGTATTTT	CSVGKSSDTQYF
.	TRBV29-1	TRBJ2-2	TRBD1	TGCAGCGTTAGGGACAGCTCCACCGGGGAGCTGTTTTTT	CSVRDSSTGELFF
.	TRBV7-6	TRBJ2-1	TRBD2	TGTGCCAGCAGCTTAGGCAGACTAGCGGGGGCCTACAATGAGCAGTTCTTC	CASSLGRLAGAYNEQFF
few	TRBV9	TRBJ1-3	.	TGTGCCAGCGGCTCTGGAAACACCATATATTTT	CASGSGNTIYF
.	TRBV6-5	TRBJ2-1	.	TGTGCCAGCAGCTCCCTCTACGGTGAGCAGTTCTTC	CASSSLYGEQFF
few	TRBV29-1	TRBJ2-5	.	TGCAGCGCGCGCGAGGGGGAGACCCAGTACTTC	CSAREGETQYF
.	TRBV2	TRBJ1-5	.	TGTGCCAGCAGTGAAACGGGACCCAATTCGCCCCAGCATTTT	CASSETGPNSPQHF
.	TRBV18	TRBJ2-7	TRBD1	TGTGCCAGCTCACCAGAGACAGGGGGTTACGAGCAGTACTTC	CASSPETGGYEQYF
once	TRBV4-1	TRBJ1-2	.	TGCGCCAGCAGCCCCAAGAAGCCGGCCTTGGGGGGCTACACCTTC	CASSPKKPALGGYTF
few	TRBV29-1	TRBJ1-1	.	TGCAGCGTCAGGGGCCGGGTCACTGAAGCTTTCTTT	CSVRGRVTEAFF
.	TRBV30	TRBJ1-2	.	TGTGCCTGGAGTCAACCCCCGACAGTCGCGCATGGCTACACCTTC	CAWSQPPTVAHGYTF
few	TRBV30	TRBJ1-5	.	TGTGCCTGGAGCCCTGGACGCAATCAGCCCCAGCATTTT	CAWSPGRNQPQHF
once	TRBV12-5	TRBJ1-2	.	TGTGCTAGTGGGAGAAACAGGGCAGAAGGCTACACCTTC	CASGRNRAEGYTF
.	TRBV5-1	TRBJ1-2	TRBD1	TGCGCCAGCAGCTTGGATAACAGGGGGCACTATGGCTACACCTTC	CASSLDNRGHYGYTF
.	TRBV7-2	TRBJ2-1	.	TGTGCCAGCAGCTTATCCGCGGGGCACGATGAGCAGTTCTTC	CASSLSAGHDEQFF
.	TRBV4-2	TRBJ2-2	TRBD2	TGTGCCAGCAGGGGACTAGCGGCAACGGGGGAGCTGTTTTTT	CASRGLAATGELFF
.	TRBV27	TRBJ2-5	.	TGTGCCAGCAGTTTCTCTTATCGCGCCCAAGAGACCCAGTACTTC	CASSFSYRAQETQYF
.	TRBV29-1	TRBJ2-7	TRBD1	TGCAGCGTTGAAGATCCGACAGGGACGGGATACGAGCAGTACTTC	CSVEDPTGTGYEQYF